The 7 T cell receptor beta chains given below trace back to one sample, sequenced in a study of cytomegalovirus exposure and HLA in healthy donors. The study ran its PCR with 60 Vbeta and 13 Jbeta primers. Clones were sequenced by immunoSEQ multiplex PCR, and TCRdb holds only the in-frame ones, with some missing. The sample carries 85,000 to 95,000 clones, over 55% recorded once. The sample comprised PBMCs. The origin of the receptors is a woman aged 25 to 39 in good health and CMV-seronegative.

The genes are TRBV2 and TRBJ1-5, with 7 positions matching TRBD1. The CDR3 is 15 amino acids. The germline V gene encodes CDR1 SNHLY and CDR2 FYNNEI. The CDR3 region is CASRDRTGGNQPQHF. CDR3 in DNA: TGTGCGAGCCGAGACCGTACAGGGGGCAATCAGCCCCAGCATTTT.

V is TRBV5-1 and J is TRBJ2-3; 7 bases are shared with TRBD2. CDR1 is SGHRS, CDR2 YFSETQ, per germline. V lost 1 base and J lost 2; bases outside the gene matches: 7. The length of the CDR3 is 16 residues. This chain's CDR3 is CASSLRSLADTDTQYF. The CDR3 DNA reads as TGCGCCAGCAGCTTGAGGTCGCTAGCGGACACAGATACGCAGTATTTT.

The V call is TRBV19, the J call TRBJ2-7; D ambiguous. The CDR3 is 13 residues long. Looked up from germline, CDR1 is LNHDA and CDR2 is SQIVND (reference sequence). Trimming pared 6 bases from V and 2 bases from J, leaving 11 bases between. The CDR3 loop reads CASRPGSTYEQYF. DNA of the CDR3: TGTGCCAGTAGACCCGGGTCGACCTACGAGCAGTACTTC.

There are a few counts of this clone. The rearrangement uses TRBV7-8 and TRBJ2-3; 14 bases align to TRBD2. The length of the CDR3 is 15 residues. From germline, CDR1 is SGHVS and CDR2 FQNEAQ. The V segment lost 5 bases and the J segment 8 bases; nucleotides outside the gene matches: 6. Here the CDR3 DNA reads TGTGCCAGCAGCCCGACTAGCGGGGGGGCAGGTACGCAGTATTTT. This codes for CASSPTSGGAGTQYF. Variable domain in full (rest from reference TRBV7-8 and TRBJ2-3): GAGVSQSPRYKVAKRGQDVALRCDPISGHVSLFWYQQALGQGPEFLTYFQNEAQLDKSGLPSDRFFAERPEGSVSTLKIQRTQQEDSAVYLCASSPTSGGAGTQYFGPGTRLTVL.

This clone was seen only a few times. V is TRBV5-1 and J is TRBJ2-1, with 8 bases identical to TRBD2. The CDR3 runs to 15 residues. The germline V gene has CDR1 SGHRS and CDR2 YFSETQ. Unmatched junction bases numbered 4, after V lost 3 bases and J lost 2 bases. The CDR3: CASSWSGGPYNEQFF. The CDR3 DNA reads as TGCGCCAGCAGCTGGAGCGGGGGTCCCTACAATGAGCAGTTCTTC.

This clone was seen a handful of times. The chain carries TRBV5-1 and TRBJ2-3; D perhaps matches TRBD1 (6 bases). V was shortened by 4 bases and J by 5 bases, with 14 bases between the two germline ends. In germline, CDR1 is SGHRS, CDR2 YFSETQ. The CDR3 spans 14 residues. The CDR3 protein is CASSPETGIDTQYF. CDR3 nucleotides: TGCGCCAGCAGCCCTGAAACAGGGATAGATACGCAGTATTTT.

This rearrangement joins TRBV10-1 to TRBJ2-2, with D uncertain. The CDR3 sequence is 14 residues long. Germline CDR1 WNHNN, CDR2 SYGVQD (reference sequence). The V end lost 6 bases, the J end lost 0 bases, and 8 bases lay between the germline ends. The CDR3 protein is CASRGTSNTGELFF. The CDR3 DNA reads as TGCGCCAGCAGGGGCACGTCGAACACCGGGGAGCTGTTTTTT.